The present entry profiles one TCR beta chain with its context. This record belongs to a study of radiation and T cells in renal cell carcinoma. About the study: Nephrectomy followed 15 Gy stereotactic body radiation by 4 weeks.

Regarding time point: blood 2 weeks post-SBRT. The treatment: 15 Gy SBRT to primary tumor, nephrectomy 4 weeks later. Radiation-treated patients gave blood at baseline, week 2 and week 4. Data came from immunoSEQ multiplex PCR; TCRdb stores just in-frame clones and leaves some out. This sample has 70,000 to 80,000 clones, with about 86% found just once. The CDR3 runs 15 residues. Germline V lookup: CDR1 MDHEN, CDR2 SYDVKM. The junction had 11 bases not matched to a gene; V was cut back by 5 bases and J by 5 bases. This sequence was found in a woman aged 50 to 60 with renal cell carcinoma. Source: blood, taken from a patient whose treatment included radiotherapy and nephrectomy. This rearrangement joins TRBV28 to TRBJ2-7, with 8 positions matching TRBD1. The CDR3 loop reads CASSRIGQGVDEQYF. The CDR3 DNA follows: TGTGCCAGCAGTCGAATCGGACAGGGAGTGGACGAGCAGTACTTC.